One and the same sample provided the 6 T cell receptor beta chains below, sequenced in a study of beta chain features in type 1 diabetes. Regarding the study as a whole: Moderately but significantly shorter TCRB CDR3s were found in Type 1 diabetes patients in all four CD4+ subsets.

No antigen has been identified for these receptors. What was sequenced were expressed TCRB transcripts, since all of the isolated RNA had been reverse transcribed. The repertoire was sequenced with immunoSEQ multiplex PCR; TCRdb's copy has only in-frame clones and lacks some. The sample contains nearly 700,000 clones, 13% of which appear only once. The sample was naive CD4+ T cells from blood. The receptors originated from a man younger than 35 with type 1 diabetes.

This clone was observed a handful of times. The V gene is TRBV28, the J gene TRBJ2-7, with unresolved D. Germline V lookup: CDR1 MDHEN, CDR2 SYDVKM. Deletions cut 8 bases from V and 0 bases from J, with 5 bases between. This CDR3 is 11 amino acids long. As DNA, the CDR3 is TGTGCCAGCTATTCCTCCTACGAGCAGTACTTC. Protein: CASYSSYEQYF.

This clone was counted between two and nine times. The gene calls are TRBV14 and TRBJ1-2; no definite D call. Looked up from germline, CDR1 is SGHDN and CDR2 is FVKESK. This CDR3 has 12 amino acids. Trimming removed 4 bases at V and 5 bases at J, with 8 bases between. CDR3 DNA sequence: TGTGCCAGCAGCCCCGGAGATTATGGCTACACCTTC. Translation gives CASSPGDYGYTF. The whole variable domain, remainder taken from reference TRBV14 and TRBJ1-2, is EAGVTQFPSHSVIEKGQTVTLRCDPISGHDNLYWYRRVMGKEIKFLLHFVKESKQDESGMPNNRFLAERTGGTYSTLKVQPAELEDSGVYFCASSPGDYGYTFGSGTRLTVV.

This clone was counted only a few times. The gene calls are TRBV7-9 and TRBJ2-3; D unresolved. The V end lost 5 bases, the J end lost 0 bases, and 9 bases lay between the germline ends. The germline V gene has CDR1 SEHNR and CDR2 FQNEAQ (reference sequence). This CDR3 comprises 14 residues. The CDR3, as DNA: TGTGCCAGCAGCCCCGCGCCTAGCACAGATACGCAGTATTTT. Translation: CASSPAPSTDTQYF.

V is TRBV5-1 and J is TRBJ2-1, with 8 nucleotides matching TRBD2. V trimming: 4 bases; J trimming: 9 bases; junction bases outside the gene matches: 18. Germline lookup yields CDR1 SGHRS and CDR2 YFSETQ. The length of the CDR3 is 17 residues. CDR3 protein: CASSTLADSLIVGEQFF. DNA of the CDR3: TGCGCCAGCAGCACACTAGCGGACTCGCTCATTGTGGGTGAGCAGTTCTTC.

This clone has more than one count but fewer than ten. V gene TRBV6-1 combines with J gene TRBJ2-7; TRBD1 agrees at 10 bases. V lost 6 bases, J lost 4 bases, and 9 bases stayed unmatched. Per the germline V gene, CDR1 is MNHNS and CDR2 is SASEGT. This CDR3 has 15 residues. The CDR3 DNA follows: TGTGCCAGCAGCCGTCCGGGACAGGGGAGGTACGAGCAGTACTTC. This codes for CASSRPGQGRYEQYF.

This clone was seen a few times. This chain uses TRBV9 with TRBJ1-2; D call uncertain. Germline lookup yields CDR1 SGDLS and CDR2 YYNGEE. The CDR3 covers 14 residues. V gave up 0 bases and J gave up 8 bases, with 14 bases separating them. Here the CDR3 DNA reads TGTGCCAGCAGCGTAGGAAGAGGGTTACTCGGCTACACCTTC. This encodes CASSVGRGLLGYTF.